This T cell receptor beta chain stems from a study of cytomegalovirus exposure and HLA in healthy donors. The V segment lost 1 base and the J segment 8 bases; nucleotides outside the gene matches: 3. Germline loops: CDR1 GTSNPN, CDR2 SVGIG (reference sequence). This CDR3 region has 14 residues. PCR was performed using 60 Vbeta and 13 Jbeta primers. Generated by immunoSEQ multiplex PCR, the TCRdb table keeps only in-frame clones and is missing some. The sample contains roughly 180,000 clones, around 85% of which appear only once. The sequenced sample consisted of PBMCs. This sequence joins TRBV30 and TRBJ2-1, with 12 bases identical to TRBD1. The TCR was taken from a young man in good health and CMV-seropositive. CDR3 sequence (DNA): TGTGCCTGGAGTGCGGGACAGGGGGCGGATGAGCAGTTCTTC. This gives the protein CAWSAGQGADEQFF.